This is a list of T cell receptor beta chains from one sample in a study of prognosis after radiotherapy for stage I lung cancer. TCRdb reprocessed the multiplex PCR reads with MiXCR, giving one entry per CDR3 protein. The profile shows roughly 26,000 distinct CDR3 sequences, roughly 30% of them singletons. Sequenced material: PBMCs, taken before or after stereotactic body radiation therapy (not recorded which). These receptors all stem from a donor aged 50 or older with non-small cell lung cancer. Each CDR3 is given with its conserved first and last residue. A row's size may be missing; if present it is once, few, many or a size class.

v_call	clone_size	j_call	cdr3_aa
TRBV11-2	many	TRBJ1-1	CASSLVAGYRMNTEAFF
TRBV3-1	many	TRBJ2-7	CASSRPSGYEQYF
TRBV19	-	TRBJ2-7	CSSSYRTDFYEQYF
TRBV24-1	many	TRBJ2-7	CATSDTGTGGFEQYF
TRBV5-1	-	TRBJ2-5	CASSLGLETSGRAETQYF
TRBV28	many	TRBJ1-1	CASSLSQGAIGAFF
TRBV6-5	many	TRBJ2-7	CASSYSTEQYF
TRBV24-1	many	TRBJ2-2	CATSDPNNTGELFF
TRBV12-3/TRBV12-4	-	TRBJ1-1	CASILARGAVGTEAFF
TRBV6-2/TRBV6-3	many	TRBJ1-6	CASSYGGLINSPLHF
TRBV5-4	many	TRBJ1-6	CASSRTGQGRDSPLHF
TRBV5-1	many	TRBJ2-2	CASSLGGGATGELFF
TRBV11-2	few	TRBJ2-4	CASSSRGENIQYF